A single T cell receptor (beta chain) is shown here with its context. The authors reverse transcribed roughly 0.5 to 1 ug RNA with random hexamers. TCRdb ran MiXCR on the immunoSEQ multiplex PCR reads and lists one entry per CDR3 protein. The table lists about 110,000 distinct CDR3 sequences, roughly 94% of them singletons. The data originate from a study of CD8 T cells in Susac syndrome. The V end was cut by 1 base, the J end by 0 bases, with 8 bases between. The germline V gene has CDR1 LNHDA and CDR2 SQIVND (reference sequence). The CDR3 is 15 amino acids. The sample taken for sequencing was CD8+ T cells from PBMCs. This sequence joins TRBV19 and TRBJ2-3; perhaps TRBD2 as D (5 bases). This sequence originates from a human donor with Susac syndrome. The CDR3 reads CASSIGLFSTDTQYF. CDR3 nucleotide sequence: TGTGCCAGTAGTATAGGACTATTTAGCACAGATACGCAGTATTTT.